These T cell receptor beta chains were read from a single sample in a study of blood T cell repertoires in COVID-19. Sequenced by immunoSEQ multiplex PCR; TCRdb stores in-frame clones only, minus some. The sample consists of under 250,000 clones, approximately 80% of them appearing once. Sequenced material: peripheral blood. Every receptor here comes from a woman between 55 and 75 years old with active or convalescent COVID-19. The CDR3 runs from the conserved cysteine through the conserved F or W. The D gene is left open where the match is weak. Size is omitted from some rows. Given values are once, few, many or a class for expanded clones.

size	V	J	D	DNA	CDR3
.	TRBV9	TRBJ2-3	.	TGTGCCAGCAGCGCCCGGGGTCGAGATACGCAGTATTTT	CASSARGRDTQYF
.	TRBV28	TRBJ2-4	.	TGTGCCAGCAGTTTATGGCCCCGAGACTCGAATCTAGCCAAAAACATTCAGTACTTC	CASSLWPRDSNLAKNIQYF
.	TRBV27	TRBJ1-2	TRBD1	TGTGCCAGCAGTCCCGCCAGGGGGCAAGGCTATGGCTACACCTTC	CASSPARGQGYGYTF
.	TRBV14	TRBJ1-4	TRBD1	TGTGCCAGCAGCCAAGGGACAGGGGTTAATAATGAAAAACTGTTTTTT	CASSQGTGVNNEKLFF
.	TRBV5-8	TRBJ2-1	.	TGTGCCAGCAGCTTGTCTGTCTCTCTTAGCTCCTACAATGAGCAGTTCTTC	CASSLSVSLSSYNEQFF
.	TRBV2	TRBJ1-3	.	TGTGCCAGCAGCAGGGAAGTCTCTGGAAACACCATATATTTT	CASSREVSGNTIYF
.	TRBV4-1	TRBJ1-1	TRBD1	TGCGCCAGCAGCCAAGATCCGGCCAGGGGGCACACTGAAGCTTTCTTT	CASSQDPARGHTEAFF
.	TRBV2	TRBJ1-6	TRBD1	TGTGCCAGCAGGGGGACAGGGTTCTATAATTCACCCCTCCACTTT	CASRGTGFYNSPLHF
.	TRBV10-2	TRBJ2-1	TRBD2	TGCGCCAGCAGGGGGACTAGCGGTAGCTCCTACAATGAGCAGTTCTTC	CASRGTSGSSYNEQFF
.	TRBV30	TRBJ1-3	.	TGTGCCTGGAGACCCGGGACATCTGATGGAAACACCATATATTTT	CAWRPGTSDGNTIYF
.	TRBV5-1	TRBJ1-1	TRBD1	TGCGCCAGCAGCATAGGACAGGGGACCTCTGAAGCTTTCTTT	CASSIGQGTSEAFF
.	TRBV21-1	TRBJ2-5	.	TGTGCCAGCAGCAAGGGACAAATAACCCAAGAGACCCAGTACTTC	CASSKGQITQETQYF
.	TRBV19	TRBJ1-4	.	TGTGCCAGTAGTAGCCACGTGATTGCCCGCGGTGAAAAACTGTTTTTT	CASSSHVIARGEKLFF
.	TRBV6-6	TRBJ2-7	TRBD1	TGTGCCAGCAGTTACGGGGGGACAGGGGATGCCTACGAGCAGTACTTC	CASSYGGTGDAYEQYF
.	TRBV28	TRBJ1-6	.	TGTGCCAGCACCTTTACGGGGGGAAGGAATCCCCTCCACTTT	CASTFTGGRNPLHF
.	TRBV19	TRBJ2-3	TRBD1	TGTGCCAGTAGTATGGACCCCGACAGGGGGAGCGCAGATACGCAGTATTTT	CASSMDPDRGSADTQYF
.	TRBV24-1	TRBJ2-5	.	TGTGCCACCAGTGATTTCAGGGGATCGGAGACCCAGTACTTC	CATSDFRGSETQYF
.	TRBV7-8	TRBJ1-5	TRBD1	TGTGCCAGCAGCTCCGGACAGGCTTATCAGCTCCAGCATTTT	CASSSGQAYQLQHF
.	TRBV6-5	TRBJ2-3	TRBD2	TGTGCCAGCACTTTGGGGGGGAGGATCACAGATACGCAGTATTTT	CASTLGGRITDTQYF
once	TRBV2	TRBJ2-5	TRBD2	TGTGCCAGCAGGGAGCGGGGGGGCCGGGAGACCCAGTACTTC	CASRERGGRETQYF
.	TRBV5-6	TRBJ2-7	TRBD1	TGTGCCAGCAGCGATCCCGGGACAGGACCCTACGAGCAGTACTTC	CASSDPGTGPYEQYF
.	TRBV27	TRBJ1-1	TRBD1	TGTGCCAGCAACCGACAGGGGTCGGGGTCCACTGAAGCTTTCTTT	CASNRQGSGSTEAFF
.	TRBV18	TRBJ2-1	TRBD2	TGTGCCAGCTCACCTATTCGAGACGCGGGAGGCAATGAGCAGTTCTTC	CASSPIRDAGGNEQFF
few	TRBV4-1	TRBJ1-2	.	TGCGCCAGCAGCCAAGGGGTCCGGGGTAACTATGGCTACACCTTC	CASSQGVRGNYGYTF
.	TRBV6-5	TRBJ1-6	.	TGTGCCAGCAGCTTCAGACTTTCGGATTCACCCCTCCACTTT	CASSFRLSDSPLHF